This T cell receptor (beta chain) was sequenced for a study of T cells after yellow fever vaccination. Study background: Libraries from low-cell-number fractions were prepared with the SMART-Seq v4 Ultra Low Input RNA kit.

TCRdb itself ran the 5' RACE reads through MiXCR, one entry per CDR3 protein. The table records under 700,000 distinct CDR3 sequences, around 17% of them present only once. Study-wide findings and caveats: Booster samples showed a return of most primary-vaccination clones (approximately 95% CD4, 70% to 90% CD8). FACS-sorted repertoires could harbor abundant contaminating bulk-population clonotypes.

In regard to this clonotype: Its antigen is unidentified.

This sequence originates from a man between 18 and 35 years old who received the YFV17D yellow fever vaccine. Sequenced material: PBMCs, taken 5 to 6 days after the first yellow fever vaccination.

The CDR3 DNA sequence: TGTGCCAGCAGTTACCGGGCGGTGAACACTGAAGCTTTCTTT. It is translated as CASSYRAVNTEAFF. This chain connects TRBV7-2 to TRBJ1-1; D ambiguous. This CDR3 region has 14 residues. Trimming removed 6 bases from V and 0 bases from J, with 11 bases in between. Germline CDR1 SGHTA, CDR2 FQGNSA.